The TCR beta chain under discussion was sequenced for a study of cytomegalovirus exposure and HLA in healthy donors. Primers included in the PCR were 60 Vbeta and 13 Jbeta primers. Sequencing used immunoSEQ multiplex PCR; TCRdb keeps in-frame clones, though not all of them. The data show roughly 130,000 clones, 80% seen once. Sequenced sample: PBMCs. The source of this sequence is a man aged 35-49 years in good health and CMV-seronegative.

CDR3 DNA: TGTGCCACCAGCAGGACTTCGCCTGTGCTTTTTGATACGCAGTATTTT. Its translation is CATSRTSPVLFDTQYF. V usage is TRBV15 and J usage is TRBJ2-3; no firm D call. Germline-derived CDR1 and CDR2 are LNHNV and YYDKDF (reference sequence). The CDR3 is 16 amino acids. The V and J ends lost 3 bases and 6 bases respectively, with 19 bases between them.